One and the same sample provided the 28 T cell receptor beta chains below, sequenced in a study of blood T cell repertoires in COVID-19. This table comes from immunoSEQ multiplex PCR, and its TCRdb copy is limited to in-frame clones, with some not included. The top ten clones hold 7.5% to 9% of a sample with roughly 570,000 clones, 85% to 90% of them seen once. The sample consisted of peripheral blood. Receptors originate from a woman aged 50 to 65 with COVID-19, enrolled during active disease.

In the case of this clone: A much larger clone lies one base from this, so it may be a read error. V and J are TRBV3-1 (or the pseudogene TRBV3-2) and TRBJ1-2, with no clear D. Germline values: CDR1 LGHDT, CDR2 YNNKEL (reference sequence). The CDR3 runs 11 residues. Trimming left V 1 base short and J 8 bases short, with 5 bases between. Here the CDR3 reads CASSQAEGYTF. The CDR3 DNA is TGTGCCAGCAGCCAAGCGGAGGGCTACACCTTC.

The chain combines TRBV5-6 with TRBJ1-2, with 8 bases lining up with TRBD1. Germline values: CDR1 SGHDT, CDR2 YYEEEE. There are 15 residues in the CDR3. V dropped 4 bases and J dropped 4; count of bases not matched to a gene: 9. The CDR3 protein is CASSLGQGHAYGYTF. CDR3 coding DNA: TGTGCCAGCAGCCTAGGACAGGGTCATGCCTATGGCTACACCTTC.

The J gene is TRBJ2-2, the V gene TRBV9; 8 positions agree with TRBD1. Per the germline V gene, CDR1 is SGDLS and CDR2 is YYNGEE. The CDR3 has 14 amino acids. The trim removed 7 bases at V and 4 bases at J, leaving 6 bases unmatched. The CDR3 sequence is CASGQGAGTGELFF. The CDR3 DNA follows: TGTGCCAGCGGTCAGGGGGCGGGCACCGGGGAGCTGTTTTTT.

The chain links TRBV3-1 (or the pseudogene TRBV3-2) to TRBJ1-3, with D possibly matching TRBD1 (5 bases). Per germline, CDR1 LGHDT and CDR2 YNNKEL (reference sequence). The germline V and J ends were trimmed by 0 bases and 0 bases, with 12 bases remaining between them. The CDR3 totals 17 residues. This CDR3 reads CASSQDWGSPSGNTIYF. CDR3 in DNA: TGTGCCAGCAGCCAAGATTGGGGCAGTCCCTCTGGAAACACCATATATTTT.

This chain links TRBV12-3 or TRBV12-4 with TRBJ2-2, with 7 nucleotides matching TRBD1. V was clipped by 8 bases and J by 10 bases; unmatched bases: 10. The CDR3 covers 13 residues. The CDR3 DNA is TGTGCCAGCCGGGACAGCCCGCGGATGGAGCTGTTTTTT. This gives the protein CASRDSPRMELFF.

V gene TRBV3-1 (or the pseudogene TRBV3-2) combines with J gene TRBJ2-2; D not resolved. The germline V gene encodes CDR1 LGHDT and CDR2 YNNKEL (reference sequence). This CDR3 has 13 amino acids. V was clipped by 6 bases and J by 3 bases, with 8 bases between them. The CDR3 protein is CASSLLDTGELFF. For the CDR3, the DNA is TGTGCCAGCAGTCTCTTAGACACCGGGGAGCTGTTTTTT.

V gene TRBV7-3 combines with J gene TRBJ1-3, with D tentatively TRBD1 (5 bases). The length of the CDR3 is 14 residues. V lost 2 bases, J lost 2 bases, and 7 bases lay in between. The V gene's germline CDR1 is SGHTA and CDR2 FQGTGA. Here the CDR3 reads CASSLGTTGNTIYF. As DNA, the CDR3 is TGTGCCAGCAGCTTAGGGACTACTGGAAACACCATATATTTT.

The chain carries TRBV24-1 and TRBJ2-2, with 10 bases that match TRBD2. This CDR3 contains 16 residues. Germline V lookup: CDR1 KGHDR, CDR2 SFDVKD. Unmatched junction bases numbered 9, after V lost 6 bases and J lost 6 bases. DNA for the CDR3: TGTGCCACCAGTAGGAGCGGGGGGGCCTCGGCCGGGGAGCTGTTTTTT. As protein: CATSRSGGASAGELFF.

This clone was seen only a few times. This chain joins TRBV5-1 and TRBJ1-1; 7 nucleotides match TRBD1. The V and J ends lost 4 bases and 0 bases, in that order; junction bases with no gene match: 6. The CDR3 contains 15 residues. Germline values: CDR1 SGHRS, CDR2 YFSETQ. The DNA of the CDR3 is TGCGCCAGCAGCCGCTCGGGACAGATGAACACTGAAGCTTTCTTT. It encodes CASSRSGQMNTEAFF.

The V call is TRBV27, the J call TRBJ1-1; 7 positions match TRBD1. CDR3 length equals 12 residues. J was trimmed by 8 bases and V by 3 bases; bases with no gene match: 3. Per the germline V gene, CDR1 is MNHEY and CDR2 is SMNVEV (reference sequence). CDR3 loop: CASSFRGEEAFF. The CDR3 bases are TGTGCCAGCAGTTTCAGGGGGGAAGAAGCTTTCTTT.

Only a few counts were recorded for this clone. The V and J genes are TRBV2 and TRBJ2-7; D call uncertain. V was pared by 4 bases and J by 0 bases, with 10 bases between. Germline V gene data show CDR1 as SNHLY and CDR2 as FYNNEI. This CDR3 has 14 amino acids. The DNA of the CDR3 is TGTGCCAGCAGTGGAATAGAGAGCTCCTACGAGCAGTACTTC. It encodes CASSGIESSYEQYF.

The rearrangement uses TRBV5-4 and TRBJ2-3, with D perhaps TRBD2 (6 bases). V dropped 0 bases and J dropped 4 bases, with 12 bases sitting between them. The V gene's germline CDR1 is SGHNT and CDR2 YYREEE (reference sequence). CDR3 length: 15 residues. The CDR3 sequence: CASSLVGPGADTQYF. As DNA, the CDR3 is TGTGCCAGCAGCTTGGTGGGGCCGGGGGCAGATACGCAGTATTTT.

V gene TRBV3-1 (or the pseudogene TRBV3-2) combines with J gene TRBJ2-1; tentatively, D is TRBD2 (6 bases). Trimming shortened V by 0 bases and J by 1 base, and 13 bases separated the two germline ends. Germline CDR1 is LGHDT and CDR2 is YNNKEL (reference sequence). The CDR3 sequence is 17 residues long. CDR3 region: CASSQDLGGGSYNEQFF. CDR3 nucleotides: TGTGCCAGCAGCCAAGATTTGGGGGGAGGTTCCTACAATGAGCAGTTCTTC.

V gene TRBV6-6 combines with J gene TRBJ2-7, with TRBD2 matching over 7 bases. Germline-derived CDR1 and CDR2 are MNHNY and SVGAGI (reference sequence). V trimming: 6 bases; J trimming: 0 bases; junction bases outside the gene matches: 11. The CDR3 loop spans 16 amino acids. The CDR3 DNA follows: TGTGCCAGCAGATCCACTTCGGGAGGTAACTCCTACGAGCAGTACTTC. This gives the protein CASRSTSGGNSYEQYF.

CDR3 residues: CASSPTVTGELFF. CDR3 nucleotide sequence: TGTGCCAGCAGCCCGACAGTAACCGGGGAGCTGTTTTTT. The chain uses TRBV5-4 and TRBJ2-2; D might be TRBD1 (5 bases). V lost 4 bases and J 5 bases, leaving 9 bases between the germline ends. The CDR3 has 13 residues. Germline loops: CDR1 SGHNT, CDR2 YYREEE (reference sequence).

This chain connects TRBV5-1 to TRBJ2-3; 8 bases agree with TRBD1. The CDR3 loop spans 15 amino acids. Trimming removed 5 bases from V and 4 bases from J; junction bases left unmatched: 9. Germline loops: CDR1 SGHRS, CDR2 YFSETQ. The CDR3 bases are TGCGCCAGCAGTTCGACAGGGGAAAGATCAGATACGCAGTATTTT. Its protein is CASSSTGERSDTQYF.

This clone was detected only once. The V gene is TRBV19, the J gene TRBJ2-1, with D possibly being TRBD2 (6 bases). Trimming shortened V by 6 bases and J by 4 bases, and 16 bases separated the two germline ends. The CDR3 has 15 residues. The V gene's germline CDR1 is LNHDA and CDR2 SQIVND (reference sequence). The CDR3 DNA sequence: TGTGCCAGTAGGGCAGCCGGGACTTTTTACAATGAGCAGTTCTTC. It specifies CASRAAGTFYNEQFF.

This clone was seen a few times. This chain links TRBV6-4 with TRBJ1-2, with D possibly TRBD1 on 6 matching bases. Germline V CDR1 and CDR2: MRHNA, SNTAGT. Between the trimmed V and J ends, which lost 5 bases and 6 bases, there was a span of 16 bases. The CDR3 totals 14 residues. The CDR3 sequence is CASSPSQGSHGYTF. The CDR3 DNA sequence: TGTGCCAGCAGTCCTTCACAGGGAAGTCATGGCTACACCTTC.

This chain uses TRBV18 with TRBJ1-2, with no clear D. The germline V gene encodes CDR1 KGHSH and CDR2 LQKENI. The V and J ends lost 3 bases and 9 bases respectively, with 14 bases between them. CDR3 length equals 13 residues. The CDR3 here is CASSPSGGSSYTF. For the CDR3, the DNA is TGTGCCAGCTCACCTTCTGGCGGGAGTAGCTACACCTTC.

This rearrangement joins TRBV6-1 to TRBJ2-7, with 11 bases matching TRBD2. CDR1 and CDR2 from the germline V gene are MNHNS and SASEGT. Trimming at V came to 2 bases and at J to 2 bases, leaving 11 bases not matched to a gene. CDR3 size: 18 residues. In DNA form, the CDR3 reads TGTGCCAGCAGTGAAACTAGCGGGGGTGAAATTTTAACCTACGAGCAGTACTTC. Translated: CASSETSGGEILTYEQYF.

CDR3 bases: TGTGCCAGCAGCTCGTCCGGGGGAGCGGGGGAGCTGTTTTTT. Translated, it gives CASSSSGGAGELFF. This chain connects TRBV5-6 to TRBJ2-2; possibly TRBD2 for D (6 bases). Germline V gene sequence: CDR1 SGHDT, CDR2 YYEEEE. The CDR3 is 14 residues long. V was clipped by 3 bases and J by 8 bases, with 14 bases between them.

The chain employs TRBV9 and TRBJ1-3; TRBD1 aligns across 7 bases. Germline V gene lookup returns CDR1 SGDLS and CDR2 YYNGEE. The CDR3 has 13 residues. V dropped 7 bases and J dropped 0; count of bases not matched to a gene: 1. The CDR3 coding sequence is TGTGCCAGCCAGGGGGACTCTGGAAACACCATATATTTT. Translation gives CASQGDSGNTIYF.

This chain joins TRBV15 and TRBJ1-2; 7 bases agree with TRBD1. The CDR3 runs 15 residues. CDR1 is LNHNV, CDR2 YYDKDF, per germline (reference sequence). The trim removed 1 base at V and 7 bases at J, leaving 9 bases unmatched. CDR3 sequence: CATSRVPTGEGGYTF. CDR3 in DNA: TGTGCCACCAGCAGAGTACCAACAGGGGAAGGTGGCTACACCTTC.

The rearrangement links TRBV7-9 to TRBJ2-1; 13 nucleotides agree with TRBD2. J was trimmed by 8 bases and V by 2 bases; bases with no gene match: 9. CDR1 is SEHNR, CDR2 FQNEAQ, per germline (reference sequence). CDR3 size: 17 residues. The CDR3 sequence: CASSLSVLAGGSDEQFF. The CDR3, as DNA: TGTGCCAGCAGCTTAAGCGTACTAGCGGGGGGGAGCGATGAGCAGTTCTTC.

The genes are TRBV28 and TRBJ1-1; 12 nucleotides agree with TRBD1. Germline CDR1 is MDHEN and CDR2 is SYDVKM. J was trimmed by 5 bases and V by 6 bases; bases with no gene match: 7. CDR3 length: 15 amino acids. CDR3 DNA sequence: TGTGCCAGCAGCCCTCTGGGACAGGGGGCGACTGAAGCTTTCTTT. Its translation is CASSPLGQGATEAFF.

The rearrangement uses TRBV10-3 and TRBJ2-2, with 8 bases lining up with TRBD1. The V segment lost 0 bases and the J segment 5 bases; nucleotides outside the gene matches: 5. The CDR3 totals 16 residues. CDR1 and CDR2 from the germline V gene are ENHRY and SYGVKD. The CDR3, as DNA: TGTGCCATCAGTGAGTCCGGACAGGGTCGGACCGGGGAGCTGTTTTTT. Protein sequence: CAISESGQGRTGELFF.

This chain links TRBV5-6 with TRBJ2-7, with D maybe TRBD2 (5 bases). The CDR3 runs to 15 residues. Germline V CDR1 and CDR2: SGHDT, YYEEEE. V was pared by 3 bases and J by 4 bases, with 17 bases between. Here the CDR3 DNA reads TGTGCCAGCAGCTCCTACGGGGAGTTCGAATACGAGCAGTACTTC. Protein: CASSSYGEFEYEQYF.

Regarding this clone: Other DNA sequences within the sample encode an identical CDR3. The chain employs TRBV5-4 and TRBJ2-7, with 7 bases aligning to TRBD2. Germline V gene data show CDR1 as SGHNT and CDR2 as YYREEE (reference sequence). The CDR3 has 14 residues. V lost 0 bases to trimming and J lost 1 base; unmatched junction nucleotides: 1. The CDR3 DNA sequence: TGTGCCAGCAGCTTGGGGGGGGGTTCCTACGAGCAGTACTTC. Protein product: CASSLGGGSYEQYF.